Listed below are T cell receptor beta chains from one sample, sequenced in a study of blood T cell repertoires in COVID-19. Sequenced by immunoSEQ multiplex PCR; TCRdb stores in-frame clones only, minus some. This table holds under 200,000 clones, approximately 79% found once. The sample was peripheral blood. Receptor source: a woman aged 60-75 years with COVID-19, enrolled during active disease. Each CDR3 is given with its conserved first and last residue. D genes are given only for firm matches. Clone size is shown for a subset of rows, as once, few, many or a class of expanded clone.

v_gene,d_gene,abundance,j_gene,CDR3nt,CDR3aa
TRBV19,TRBD1,.,TRBJ1-6,TGTGCTACACACGCCGGGACAGCCCCCCCCAATTCACCCCTCCACTTT,CATHAGTAPPNSPLHF
TRBV24-1,TRBD1,.,TRBJ2-1,TGTGCCACCAGTCGATCCGGGACAGGGTACAATGAGCAGTTCTTC,CATSRSGTGYNEQFF
TRBV11-2,TRBD2,.,TRBJ2-5,TGTGCCAGCAGCTTAACGAGCGGGGGGATCTTCCAAGAGACCCAGTACTTC,CASSLTSGGIFQETQYF
TRBV5-1,TRBD1,.,TRBJ1-5,TGCGCCAGCAGCTTGGGACAGGGAGGTCAGCCCCAGCATTTT,CASSLGQGGQPQHF
TRBV2,.,.,TRBJ2-2,TGTGCCAGCTACCCTGAGGGAGGGGAGCTGTTTTTT,CASYPEGGELFF
TRBV29-1,TRBD2,.,TRBJ2-3,TGCAGCGTTGAAGAAGGGAGGGCAGATACGCAGTATTTT,CSVEEGRADTQYF
TRBV25-1,.,.,TRBJ1-5,TGTGCCAGCAGTGAGTCAGGTGGCAATCAGCCCCAGCATTTT,CASSESGGNQPQHF
TRBV2,.,.,TRBJ1-5,TGTGCCAGCAGGCAGGGATTCGGCAATCAGCCCCAGCATTTT,CASRQGFGNQPQHF
TRBV11-2,TRBD1,.,TRBJ2-2,TGTGCCAGCAGCGTTGGACAGGTTTTGGGGGAGCTGTTTTTT,CASSVGQVLGELFF
TRBV27,TRBD2,.,TRBJ2-1,TGTGCCAGCAGTCAAGGACTAGCGGGAAGGGATGAGCAGTTCTTC,CASSQGLAGRDEQFF
TRBV11-3,TRBD2,.,TRBJ2-1,TGTGCCAGCAGCTTAGATCCCCGGACTAGCAATTCCTACAATGAGCAGTTCTTC,CASSLDPRTSNSYNEQFF
TRBV3-1/TRBV3-2,TRBD2,.,TRBJ2-1,TGTGCCAGCAGCCAACCTGGACTAGCGGGACAGGGTGAGCAGTTCTTC,CASSQPGLAGQGEQFF
TRBV7-8,TRBD1,few,TRBJ1-6,TGTGCCAGCACCCAGGGACAGTATAATTCACCCCTCCACTTT,CASTQGQYNSPLHF
TRBV4-1,TRBD2,.,TRBJ2-1,TGCGCCAGCAGCCAAGCCCCCTTTAGCGGGAGGACTCGCGGATCGGATAACAATGAGCAGTTCTTC,CASSQAPFSGRTRGSDNNEQFF
TRBV2,.,.,TRBJ1-5,TGTGCCAGCAGTGAAGGACGGGGTCGGGGACTTCGGAATCAGCCCCAGCATTTT,CASSEGRGRGLRNQPQHF
TRBV28,TRBD1,.,TRBJ1-3,TGTGCCAGCAGTTTGCGGAGGGGGCAGTCTCTGGGAAACACCATATATTTT,CASSLRRGQSLGNTIYF
TRBV2,.,once,TRBJ2-1,TGTGCCAGCAGTATGGACACCATCTCCTACAATGAGCAGTTCTTC,CASSMDTISYNEQFF
TRBV7-9,.,.,TRBJ1-4,TGTGCCAGCAGCCCCCCCGGGCGGGGAAATGAAAAACTGTTTTTT,CASSPPGRGNEKLFF
TRBV28,.,.,TRBJ1-6,TGTGCCAGCTTTCTCTCCTATAATTCACCCCTCCACTTT,CASFLSYNSPLHF
TRBV4-3,.,.,TRBJ2-2,TGCGCCAGCAGCCAAGTAATGGGGGGCACCGGGGAGCTGTTTTTT,CASSQVMGGTGELFF
TRBV7-9,TRBD2,few,TRBJ2-1,TGTGCCAGCAGCCCGCCGGGGATAGCGGGCCCCAATGAGCAGTTCTTC,CASSPPGIAGPNEQFF
TRBV6-2/TRBV6-3,TRBD2,.,TRBJ2-5,TGTGCCAGCAGTTACCGTCGGGGGGGCTACGAGACCCAGTACTTC,CASSYRRGGYETQYF
TRBV28,TRBD1,.,TRBJ2-7,TGTGCCAGCAGTTACAGGGGGGTCTACGAGCAGTACTTC,CASSYRGVYEQYF
TRBV2,.,few,TRBJ1-1,TGTGCCAGCATGGGCCTGACGATCCCCGACACTGAAGCTTTCTTT,CASMGLTIPDTEAFF
TRBV30,.,.,TRBJ2-7,TGTGCCTGGAGTGGCAGGGGGGCCTACGAGCAGTACTTC,CAWSGRGAYEQYF
TRBV2,TRBD2,.,TRBJ2-3,TGTGCCAGCAGCGCCTTGACTAGCGGTACTAGCACAGATACGCAGTATTTT,CASSALTSGTSTDTQYF
TRBV19,TRBD1,.,TRBJ2-1,TGTGCCAGTAGTATTGGGAACAGGGGATACGAGGAGCAGTTCTTC,CASSIGNRGYEEQFF
TRBV7-2,.,.,TRBJ2-7,TGTGCCAGCAGCTTAGAATGGGGGGGGGACACGGAAACCTACGAGCAGTACTTC,CASSLEWGGDTETYEQYF
TRBV4-3,.,.,TRBJ2-4,TGCGCCAGCAGCCAAGATCTTCGTAGTGGAGTGATTCAGTACTTC,CASSQDLRSGVIQYF
TRBV13,TRBD2,.,TRBJ2-3,TGTGCCAGCAAGCGGGGGGCCGATTACACAGATACGCAGTATTTT,CASKRGADYTDTQYF
TRBV19,TRBD1,.,TRBJ1-2,TGTGCCAGTAGTACCAGGGGACAGGCCGGTGGCTACACCTTC,CASSTRGQAGGYTF
TRBV7-7,TRBD2,once,TRBJ2-1,TGTGCTAGCAGCTTAGGCGGGGGGGGCCTCAATGAGCAGTTCTTC,CASSLGGGGLNEQFF
TRBV14,.,.,TRBJ2-7,TGTGCCAGCAGCCAACCGAGCGTCTCCTACGAGCAGTACTTC,CASSQPSVSYEQYF
TRBV9,.,.,TRBJ2-5,TGTGCCAGCAGCCCAGTGGGACACTGGCGAGAGACCCAGTACTTC,CASSPVGHWRETQYF
TRBV18,.,few,TRBJ1-4,TGTGCCAGCTCCCCACCGATCCAGATTGAAAAACTGTTTTTT,CASSPPIQIEKLFF
TRBV5-4,TRBD2,.,TRBJ2-7,TGTGCCAGCAGGCTAGCGGGAGTACAGGACGAGCAGTACTTC,CASRLAGVQDEQYF